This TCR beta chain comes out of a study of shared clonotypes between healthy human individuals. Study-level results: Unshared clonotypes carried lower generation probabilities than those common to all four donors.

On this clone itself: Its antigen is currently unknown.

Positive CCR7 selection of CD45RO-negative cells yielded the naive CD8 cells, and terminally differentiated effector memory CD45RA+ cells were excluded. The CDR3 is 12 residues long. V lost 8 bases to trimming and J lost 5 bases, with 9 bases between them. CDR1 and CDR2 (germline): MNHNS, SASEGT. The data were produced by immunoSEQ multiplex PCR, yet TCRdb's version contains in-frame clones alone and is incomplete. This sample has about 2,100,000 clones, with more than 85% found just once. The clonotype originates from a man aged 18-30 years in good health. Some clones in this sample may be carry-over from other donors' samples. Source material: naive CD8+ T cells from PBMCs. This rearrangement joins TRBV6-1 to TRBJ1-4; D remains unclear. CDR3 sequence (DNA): TGTGCCAGCCGTTCGAGGAATGAAAAACTGTTTTTT. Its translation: CASRSRNEKLFF.